This T cell receptor beta chain is drawn from a study of chemoradiotherapy in HPV16-positive cancers. Study-wide background: A couple of HPV16-positive patients' cells yielded candidate HPV-specific clones and common motifs.

Repertoires were sampled repeatedly during chemoradiotherapy. As for this clone: The antigen is unknown.

V was cut by 2 bases and J by 8 bases, with 13 bases left in between. The CDR3 contains 14 residues. The germline V gene has CDR1 MNHEY and CDR2 SVGAGI. The repertoire was sequenced with immunoSEQ multiplex PCR; TCRdb's copy has only in-frame clones and lacks some. The table lists 4,000 to 6,000 clones, about three quarters of them singletons, with about 5% in the top ten. Study-wide findings and caveats: Non-HPV-specific T cells did not expand in tumors during treatment, whereas candidate HPV-specific clones and E7-related motifs did.

Sequences were derived from tumor tissue, sampled from a patient who underwent chemoradiotherapy. This TCR derives from a human donor with HPV-associated anogenital cancer. The chain is built from TRBV6-5 and TRBJ2-1; a weak D match, TRBD2 (6 bases). CDR3 in DNA: TGTGCCAGCAGTTACGACGGGAGTGGCTATGAGCAGTTCTTC. Encoded protein: CASSYDGSGYEQFF.